The sequence of this TCR beta chain was determined in a study of cytomegalovirus exposure and HLA in healthy donors. PCR primers comprised 60 Vbeta and 13 Jbeta primers. The data were produced by immunoSEQ multiplex PCR, yet TCRdb's version contains in-frame clones alone and is incomplete. The repertoire consists of approximately 110,000 clones, with about 16% occurring once and the leading ten covering roughly 2%. V shed 5 bases and J shed 8 bases, with 15 bases lying between them. Germline V lookup: CDR1 LNHNV, CDR2 YYDKDF (reference sequence). The CDR3 sequence is 13 residues long. This rearrangement joins TRBV15 to TRBJ1-2; D ambiguous. The sequencing sample was made of PBMCs. The TCR comes from a woman between 18 and 30 years old in good health and CMV-seronegative. The CDR3 DNA sequence: TGTGCCACCAGCCCAGGCAGTGAGAACGGCTACACCTTC. Protein sequence: CATSPGSENGYTF.